Listed here is a single T cell receptor (beta chain). The clone's antigen remains unknown. There are no base qualities to consult, and no much larger clone falls within one base. The sample originates from a study of OX40 agonist ivuxolimab in advanced cancers. About the full investigation: Ivuxolimab was a fully human IgG2 agonistic monoclonal antibody targeting the costimulatory receptor OX40 (CD134). Peripheral TCRbeta sequencing was intended to test whether TCR sequence diversity was altered and clonal T-cell expansion was caused by ivuxolimab. Partial responses were achieved by three dose-escalation patients, of whom one had hepatocellular carcinoma and two had cutaneous melanoma. The paper describes the monotherapy dose-escalation part (N = 52 patients) of the phase I trial of ivuxolimab. Intravenous ivuxolimab was administered to patients every 2 weeks at six dose levels: 0.01, 0.1, 0.3, 1.5, 3 and 10 mg/kg. A male proportion of 82.7% and a mean age of approximately 61 years, ranging from roughly 23 to 79, were recorded for the dose-escalation cohort. Patients were allowed to have had prior anti-PD-1, anti-PD-L1 or anti-CTLA-4 therapy, and 40% to 45% of the dose-escalation patients had previously received checkpoint inhibitors. Of the approximately 50 dose-escalation patients, hepatocellular carcinoma was present in approximately 20, melanoma in some 15, renal cell carcinoma in 9 and head and neck cancer in 9. What the study reported, not specific to this receptor: Low levels of normalized T-cell clonal expansion were also seen in some patients who did not respond. After ivuxolimab, more expanded clones were found on average in CD8+ T cells than in CD4+ T cells. Antigen specificity was not determined for the clonally expanded peripheral T cells. In the 0.1-3.0 mg/kg groups, partial responders were among the patients with the lowest normalized peripheral clonal expansion, particularly in CD8+ T cells. At doses of 0.1 to 3.0 mg/kg, clonal expansion of both CD4+ and CD8+ blood T cells was observed from baseline to week 6.

To sequence the TCRbeta CDR3 region, genomic DNA was isolated from the sorted cells. The immunoSEQ Assay was used for sequencing of TCRbeta CDR3 regions. TCRdb carries this immuneACCESS record with in-frame sequences only. Its versions omit some clonotypes, under half of them owing to an unresolved V gene in the studies checked, with the rest unexplained. The sample table lists tens of thousands of clones, 90% to 95% of them with a count of one. Of the sample, 0.4% to 0.55% falls within the top ten clones. Patients with a history of autoimmune disease or receiving systemic immunosuppression were excluded from the trial. Peripheral blood for TCR sequencing was collected from all dose cohorts at baseline, on cycle 4 day 1, and on cycle 7 day 1. The samples were taken from a phase I, first-in-human, multicenter, open-label dose-escalation trial of ivuxolimab. Adults with locally advanced or metastatic head and neck squamous cell, hepatocellular, melanoma or renal cell carcinoma were enrolled in the trial. Before TCR sequencing, CD4+ T cells and CD8+ T cells from peripheral blood were sorted into separate populations.

The material sequenced was CD4+ or CD8+ T cells sorted from blood, taken in a trial of the OX40 agonist ivuxolimab. The source is an adult with an advanced solid tumor such as melanoma, head and neck, liver or kidney cancer.

The DNA reads as follows: TGTGCCAGCTCACCAAACTCCGGGCTCAACTATGGCTACACCTTC. This sequence encodes CASSPNSGLNYGYTF. The chain is encoded by TRBV18 joined to TRBJ1-2; the D gene is not confidently resolved. From a lookup of the germline V gene, CDR1 and CDR2 are KGHSH and LQKENI. The CDR3 goes from the cysteine to the phenylalanine over 15 residues. Only the CDR3 portion is preserved as DNA: 45 bases, with reading frame beginning at the first base. V was cut back by 2 bases and J by 2 bases, leaving a gap of 12 bases between them.